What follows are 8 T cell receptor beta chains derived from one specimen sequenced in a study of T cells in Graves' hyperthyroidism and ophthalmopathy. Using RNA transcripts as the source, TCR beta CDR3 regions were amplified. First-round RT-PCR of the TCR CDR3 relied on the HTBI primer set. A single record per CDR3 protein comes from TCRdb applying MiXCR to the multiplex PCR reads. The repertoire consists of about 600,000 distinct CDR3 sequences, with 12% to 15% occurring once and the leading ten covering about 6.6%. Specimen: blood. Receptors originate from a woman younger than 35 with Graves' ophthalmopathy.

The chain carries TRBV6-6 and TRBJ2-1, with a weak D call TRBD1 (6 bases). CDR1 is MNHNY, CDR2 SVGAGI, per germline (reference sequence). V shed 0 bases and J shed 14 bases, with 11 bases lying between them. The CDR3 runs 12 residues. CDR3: CASSYSGDTKFF. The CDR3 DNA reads TGTGCCAGCAGTTACTCGGGGGACACTAAGTTCTTC.

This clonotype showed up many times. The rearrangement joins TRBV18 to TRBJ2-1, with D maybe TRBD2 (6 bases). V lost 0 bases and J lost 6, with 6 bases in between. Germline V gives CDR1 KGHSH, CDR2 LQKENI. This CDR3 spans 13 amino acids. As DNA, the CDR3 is TGTGCCAGCTCACCACCGACTAGCAATGAGCAGTTCTTC. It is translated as CASSPPTSNEQFF. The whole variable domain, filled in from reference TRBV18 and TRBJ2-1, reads NAGVMQNPRHLVRRRGQEARLRCSPMKGHSHVYWYRQLPEEGLKFMVYLQKENIIDESGMPKERFSAEFPKEGPSILRIQQVVRGDSAAYFCASSPPTSNEQFFGPGTRLTVL.

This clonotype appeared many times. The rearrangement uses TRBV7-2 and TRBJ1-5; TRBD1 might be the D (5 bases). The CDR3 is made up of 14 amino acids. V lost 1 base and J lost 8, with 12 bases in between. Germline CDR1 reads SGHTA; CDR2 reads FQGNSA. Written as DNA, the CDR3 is TGTGCCAGCAGCTTAGGGGGGAAAGGGAAGCCCCAGCATTTT. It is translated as CASSLGGKGKPQHF.

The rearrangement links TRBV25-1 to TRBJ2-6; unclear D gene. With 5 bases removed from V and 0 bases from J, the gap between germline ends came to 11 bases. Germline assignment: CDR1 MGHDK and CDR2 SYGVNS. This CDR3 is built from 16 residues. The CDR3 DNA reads TGTGCCAGCAGTACGACTCCGGGCTCTGGGGCCAACGTCCTGACTTTC. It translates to CASSTTPGSGANVLTF.

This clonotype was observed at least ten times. DNA for the CDR3: TGTGCCAGCAGCTTAGGGAGCGATAAAGCTTTCTTT. It encodes CASSLGSDKAFF. This rearrangement joins TRBV11-3 to TRBJ1-1; the D is unclear. Deletions cut 1 base from V and 9 bases from J, with 9 bases between. The CDR3 length is 12 residues. CDR1 and CDR2 from the germline V gene are SGHNT and YENEEA.

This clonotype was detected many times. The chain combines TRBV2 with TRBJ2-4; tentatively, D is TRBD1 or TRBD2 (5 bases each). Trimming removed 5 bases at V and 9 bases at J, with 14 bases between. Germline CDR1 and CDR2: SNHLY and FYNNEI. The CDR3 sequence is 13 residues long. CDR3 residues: CASSRDSRGIQYF. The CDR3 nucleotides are TGTGCCAGCAGTAGAGACAGCCGGGGCATTCAGTACTTC.

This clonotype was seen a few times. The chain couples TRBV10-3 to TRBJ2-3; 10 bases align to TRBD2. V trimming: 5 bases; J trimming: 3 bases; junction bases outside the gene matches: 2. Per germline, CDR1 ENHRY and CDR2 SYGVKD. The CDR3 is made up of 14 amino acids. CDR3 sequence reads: CAISLAGVTDTQYF. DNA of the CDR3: TGTGCCATCAGTCTAGCGGGAGTGACAGATACGCAGTATTTT.

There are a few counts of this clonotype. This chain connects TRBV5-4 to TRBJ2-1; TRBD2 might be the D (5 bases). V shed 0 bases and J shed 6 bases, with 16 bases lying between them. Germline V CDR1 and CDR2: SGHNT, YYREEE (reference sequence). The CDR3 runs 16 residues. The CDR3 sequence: CASSLGNLFAGNEQFF. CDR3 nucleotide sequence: TGTGCCAGCAGCTTGGGGAATTTATTCGCGGGCAATGAGCAGTTCTTC.